The clone carrying this TCR beta chain appeared many times. Its target is not known. The data belong to a study of regulatory T cells in long-lasting Graves disease. Arm-PCR with iRepertoire HTBI primers amplified the CDR3 regions for these TCR beta libraries. TCRdb re-called the multiplex PCR reads with MiXCR, one entry per CDR3 protein. Of 350,000 to 500,000 distinct CDR3 sequences listed, about a sixth are singletons. Time point reported: newly diagnosed GD, antithyroid drugs for less than 3 months. Construction of the TCR library relied on RNA isolated from PBMCs. Study-wide results and caveats: The study examined only peripheral blood, not thyroid tissue. Patients whose Graves' disease persisted exhibited lower TCR diversity than those newly diagnosed.

Germline CDR1 DFQATT, CDR2 SNEGSKA (reference sequence). Trimming at V came to 2 bases and at J to 1 base, leaving 7 bases not matched to a gene. The CDR3 has 15 residues. These same records also appear under a second study, on T cells in Graves' hyperthyroidism and ophthalmopathy.

This sequence originates from a woman between 18 and 29 years old with Graves disease. J is TRBJ2-7 and V is TRBV20-1, with 8 bases lining up with TRBD2. The sample here was peripheral blood mononuclear cells (PBMCs), taken at new diagnosis, from a patient treated with antithyroid drugs. CDR3 residues: CSARSTGGPSYEQYF. CDR3 nucleotides: TGCAGTGCTAGATCAACGGGAGGGCCATCCTACGAGCAGTACTTC.